The 5 T cell receptor beta chains in this list originate from one sample, sequenced in a study of shared T cell receptors in the human thymus. Only in-frame clones appear in the TCRdb table, and some are missing; sequencing was by immunoSEQ multiplex PCR. The table has hundreds of thousands of clones, 85% to 90% seen once; the top ten hold approximately 0.011%. Separately, the same data were catalogued under a study of human thymus T cells.

The sequenced sample was thymocytes. The receptors here all came from a boy under two years old with a congenital heart defect.

The rearrangement uses TRBV11-2 and TRBJ2-7, with 13 bases aligning to TRBD2. This CDR3 has 16 residues. CDR1 SGHAT and CDR2 FQNNGV come from the germline V gene. V lost 6 bases, J lost 2 bases, and 7 bases stayed unmatched. The CDR3 DNA reads as TGTGCCAGCAGTAGACTAGCGGGAGGTGGCACCTACGAGCAGTACTTC. Protein sequence: CASSRLAGGGTYEQYF.

The chain employs TRBV27 and TRBJ1-3, with unresolved D. This CDR3 contains 13 residues. V lost 8 bases and J lost 2, with 10 bases in between. Germline CDR1 reads MNHEY; CDR2 reads SMNVEV (reference sequence). The CDR3 sequence is CASGALTGNTIYF. CDR3 nucleotide sequence: TGTGCCAGCGGAGCCTTAACTGGAAACACCATATATTTT.

The chain uses TRBV19 and TRBJ1-2; perhaps TRBD1 as D (5 bases). V was clipped by 3 bases and J by 1 base, with 9 bases between them. The CDR3 extends over 14 amino acids. The germline CDR1 and CDR2 sequences are LNHDA and SQIVND (reference sequence). The CDR3 reads CASSIWTLNYGYTF. The CDR3 DNA follows: TGTGCCAGTAGTATTTGGACACTTAACTATGGCTACACCTTC.

The chain links TRBV9 to TRBJ2-1; TRBD2 agrees at 9 bases. The CDR3 spans 20 residues. Germline trimming cut 0 bases from V and 0 bases from J; bases unmatched to any gene: 13. Germline V lookup: CDR1 SGDLS, CDR2 YYNGEE. CDR3: CASSVVGGRAERLSYNEQFF. As DNA, the CDR3 is TGTGCCAGCAGCGTAGTAGGCGGGAGGGCCGAACGACTCTCCTACAATGAGCAGTTCTTC.

This chain joins TRBV25-1 and TRBJ2-2; 9 nucleotides match TRBD2. CDR1 and CDR2 (germline): MGHDK, SYGVNS. Losses at the gene ends were 10 bases for V and 5 bases for J; bases not matched to a gene: 11. This CDR3 comprises 15 residues. Here the CDR3 reads CAKLRTSVSTGELFF. The CDR3 DNA reads TGTGCCAAACTCCGGACTAGCGTCAGTACCGGGGAGCTGTTTTTT.